This T cell receptor (beta chain) was documented in a study of long-term antiretroviral therapy in people with HIV. General study findings and limits: Against controls, HIV repertoires showed narrower ranges of CDR3 length. Someone took the blood between the mid-2000s and the late 2010s, maybe while older ART regimens were in use.

No donor had fewer than one pre-ART PBMC sample or fewer than two post-ART PBMC samples. Before they underwent DNA extraction, samples held roughly 0.95-11 million cryopreserved PBMC. It was version v3.0 of the immunoSEQ assay that was run at survey level. Measured with immunoSEQ multiplex PCR; TCRdb has only the in-frame clones, and not every one. The table has roughly 16,000 clones, 70% to 90% seen once; the top ten hold roughly 5.2%. This CDR3 spans 15 amino acids. Per germline, CDR1 LNHDA and CDR2 SQIVND (reference sequence). The V end lost 7 bases, the J end lost 3 bases, and 16 bases lay between the germline ends. As for this clone: The antigen is undetermined.

The rearrangement links TRBV19 to TRBJ1-5; D gene uncertain. The material sequenced was unsorted PBMCs, taken 0.5 years after starting antiretroviral therapy. The TCR comes from a woman between 40 and 50 years old with HIV. The chain's CDR3 is CASTPTDRNNQPQHF. The CDR3 coding sequence is TGTGCCAGTACCCCAACGGACCGTAACAATCAGCCCCAGCATTTT.